A single sample gave rise to the 11 T cell receptor beta chains below, sequenced in a study of metastatic and nonmetastatic thyroid tumors. Prior to thyroid surgery, none of the patients had received any treatment. TCRdb called clones again from the PCR reads with MiXCR. The sample consists of 13,000 or so clones, around 33% of them appearing once. The material sequenced was tumor tissue. The receptors come from a male donor with papillary thyroid cancer or a benign thyroid nodule (not recorded which). Some clones in this sample may be carry-over from other donors' samples.

In its sample, this clone ranks as medium-sized. The chain joins TRBV19 to TRBJ1-5; D not certain. V lost 4 bases, J lost 2 bases, and 9 bases lay in between. Germline V gene lookup returns CDR1 LNHDA and CDR2 SQIVND (reference sequence). This CDR3 is 14 amino acids long. The CDR3 region has the DNA TGTGCCAGTAGTAAATACACAGGCAATCAGCCCCAGCATTTT. Residues: CASSKYTGNQPQHF. Combining the CDR3 with reference TRBV19 and TRBJ1-5 gives the whole variable domain DGGITQSPKYLFRKEGQNVTLSCEQNLNHDAMYWYRQDPGQGLRLIYYSQIVNDFQKGDIAEGYSVSREKKESFPLTVTSAQKNPTAFYLCASSKYTGNQPQHFGDGTRLSIL.

A word on this clone: Since a much larger clone is just one base distant, this may be a read error. CDR3 nucleotides: TGCAGTGCCCATCGGGGGGAAAACAATGAGCAGTTCTTC. This translates into CSAHRGENNEQFF. The rearrangement uses TRBV20-1 and TRBJ2-1; 7 bases are shared with TRBD2. V lost 6 bases to trimming and J lost 5 bases; unmatched junction nucleotides: 7. The CDR3 spans 13 residues. From germline, CDR1 is DFQATT and CDR2 SNEGSKA (reference sequence).

This clone is medium-sized. This rearrangement joins TRBV9 to TRBJ1-2; no firm D call. Germline CDR1 is SGDLS and CDR2 is YYNGEE. Trimming cost V 0 bases and J 8 bases, with 23 bases left between them. This CDR3 contains 17 residues. In DNA, the CDR3 is TGTGCCAGCAGCGTAGGTGGTTATGCGGGCCCTCCTAACGGCTACACCTTC. Translating gives CASSVGGYAGPPNGYTF.

By share of the sample, this clone is large. The chain carries TRBV6-5 and TRBJ2-2; no reliable D call. The CDR3 sequence is 20 residues long. V was clipped by 0 bases and J by 5 bases, with 25 bases between them. Germline values: CDR1 MNHEY, CDR2 SVGAGI. CDR3: CASSYSSLLIGQSRTGELFF. In DNA form, the CDR3 reads TGTGCCAGCAGTTACTCGAGCTTACTCATTGGGCAGAGCAGGACCGGGGAGCTGTTTTTT.

This chain joins TRBV3-1 and TRBJ2-1, with D possibly being TRBD2 (6 bases). V lost 0 bases, J lost 8 bases, and 23 bases lay in between. The CDR3 spans 18 residues. CDR1 LGHDT and CDR2 YNNKEL come from the germline V gene (reference sequence). For the CDR3, the DNA is TGTGCCAGCAGCCAAGAAGGTTTGGAGGGTCACGAGATCGATGAGCAGTTCTTC. This codes for CASSQEGLEGHEIDEQFF.

Only a few counts were recorded for this clone. V gene TRBV28 combines with J gene TRBJ1-1, with 9 nucleotides matching TRBD1. CDR1 and CDR2 (germline): MDHEN, SYDVKM. With 8 bases clipped from V and 1 base from J, the junction kept 14 bases outside the gene matches. The CDR3 length is 17 residues. The CDR3 DNA sequence: TGTGCCAGCCCTCCTACCCAACAGGGGGCGACGAACACTGAAGCTTTCTTT. Amino acids: CASPPTQQGATNTEAFF.

In this sample, this clone turned up many times. V is TRBV27 and J is TRBJ1-6; a possible D gene is TRBD1 (5 bases). Trimming stripped 8 bases from V and 8 bases from J, with 13 bases between. This CDR3 is 13 amino acids long. Germline loops: CDR1 MNHEY, CDR2 SMNVEV (reference sequence). The DNA for the CDR3 is TGTGCCAGCTCGGGGGGTCCCGATTCACCCCTCCACTTT. It translates to CASSGGPDSPLHF.

This clone was counted at least ten times. This chain connects TRBV19 to TRBJ2-1; D not resolved. The CDR3 covers 13 residues. The germline V and J ends were trimmed by 2 bases and 4 bases, with 6 bases remaining between them. Germline-derived CDR1 and CDR2 are LNHDA and SQIVND (reference sequence). The CDR3 DNA reads as TGTGCCAGTAGTATAAGAAGATACAATGAGCAGTTCTTC. Its protein product is CASSIRRYNEQFF. Combining the CDR3 with reference TRBV19 and TRBJ2-1 gives the whole variable domain DGGITQSPKYLFRKEGQNVTLSCEQNLNHDAMYWYRQDPGQGLRLIYYSQIVNDFQKGDIAEGYSVSREKKESFPLTVTSAQKNPTAFYLCASSIRRYNEQFFGPGTRLTVL.

The rearrangement joins TRBV24-1 to TRBJ1-4; 7 nucleotides match TRBD1. The CDR3 spans 15 residues. CDR1 and CDR2 (germline): KGHDR, SFDVKD. Germline trimming cut 2 bases from V and 7 bases from J; bases unmatched to any gene: 6. CDR3 sequence: CATSDSRQGGEKLFF. The CDR3 DNA sequence: TGTGCCACCAGTGATTCTAGACAGGGTGGTGAAAAACTGTTTTTT.

J is TRBJ2-1 and V is TRBV7-9, with a possible D match to TRBD2 (6 bases). The germline V gene has CDR1 SEHNR and CDR2 FQNEAQ (reference sequence). The CDR3 is 12 amino acids. V dropped 1 base and J dropped 8 bases, with 6 bases sitting between them. The CDR3 DNA is TGTGCCAGCAGCTTAGGGGGGGATGAGCAGTTCTTC. This codes for CASSLGGDEQFF.

This clone counts as medium-sized. At the DNA level, this CDR3 is encoded by other sequences in the same sample as well. This rearrangement joins TRBV28 to TRBJ2-7, with 8 bases that match TRBD1. From germline, CDR1 is MDHEN and CDR2 SYDVKM. J was trimmed by 1 base and V by 6 bases; bases with no gene match: 14. This CDR3 has 17 residues. The CDR3 region is CASRPRIDDRGSYEQYF. The CDR3 nucleotides are TGTGCCAGCAGACCTAGAATAGACGACAGGGGATCCTACGAGCAGTACTTC.